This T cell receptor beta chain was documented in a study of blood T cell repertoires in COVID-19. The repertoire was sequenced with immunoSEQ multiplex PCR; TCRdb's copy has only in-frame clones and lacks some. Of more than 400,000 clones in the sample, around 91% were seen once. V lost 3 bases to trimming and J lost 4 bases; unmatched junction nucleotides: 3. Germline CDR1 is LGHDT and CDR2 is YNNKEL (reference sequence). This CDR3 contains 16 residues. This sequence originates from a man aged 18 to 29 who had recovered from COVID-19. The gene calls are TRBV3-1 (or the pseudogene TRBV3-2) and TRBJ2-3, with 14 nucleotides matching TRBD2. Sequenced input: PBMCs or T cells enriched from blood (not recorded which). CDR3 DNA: TGTGCCAGCAGCCAGCAGGGACTAGCGGGAGCAGATACGCAGTATTTT. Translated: CASSQQGLAGADTQYF.